This TCR beta chain stems from a study of Ad26.COV2.S vaccination and SARS-CoV-2 variants. About the study: This donor came from the COV1001 trial of Ad26.COV2.S. Intramuscular Ad26.COV2.S doses were given once or twice, 56 days apart.

Described treatment: about 20 received Ad26.COV2.S at low or high dose, single or two shots; 5 received placebo; per-sample allocation not given. Vaccine and placebo recipients were sampled on day 63 after the first injection. Aged 18-55 years, donor was enrolled in Boston in 2020. Wuhan-strain spike was delivered by a replication-incompetent Ad26 vector. Clones were sequenced by immunoSEQ multiplex PCR, and TCRdb holds only the in-frame ones, with some missing. The data contain 500,000 or so clones, approximately 88% of them singletons. V lost 5 bases and J lost 5; bases outside the gene matches: 13. CDR1 is SGHTA, CDR2 FQGNSA, per germline. The CDR3 consists of 17 residues.

The input for sequencing was peripheral blood, taken in a trial of Ad26.COV2.S vaccine versus placebo. V gene TRBV7-2 combines with J gene TRBJ1-1; 11 bases are shared with TRBD1. The receptor was isolated from a person aged 18-60 years who received the Ad26.COV2.S COVID-19 vaccine or a placebo. CDR3: CASSARAVGTGGTEAFF. Here the CDR3 DNA reads TGTGCCAGCAGCGCAAGAGCGGTAGGGACAGGGGGGACTGAAGCTTTCTTT. Full variable domain (outside the CDR3, taken from reference TRBV7-2 and TRBJ1-1): GAGVSQSPSNKVTEKGKDVELRCDPISGHTALYWYRQSLGQGLEFLIYFQGNSAPDKSGLPSDRFSAERTGGSVSTLTIQRTQQEDSAVYLCASSARAVGTGGTEAFFGQGTRLTVV.